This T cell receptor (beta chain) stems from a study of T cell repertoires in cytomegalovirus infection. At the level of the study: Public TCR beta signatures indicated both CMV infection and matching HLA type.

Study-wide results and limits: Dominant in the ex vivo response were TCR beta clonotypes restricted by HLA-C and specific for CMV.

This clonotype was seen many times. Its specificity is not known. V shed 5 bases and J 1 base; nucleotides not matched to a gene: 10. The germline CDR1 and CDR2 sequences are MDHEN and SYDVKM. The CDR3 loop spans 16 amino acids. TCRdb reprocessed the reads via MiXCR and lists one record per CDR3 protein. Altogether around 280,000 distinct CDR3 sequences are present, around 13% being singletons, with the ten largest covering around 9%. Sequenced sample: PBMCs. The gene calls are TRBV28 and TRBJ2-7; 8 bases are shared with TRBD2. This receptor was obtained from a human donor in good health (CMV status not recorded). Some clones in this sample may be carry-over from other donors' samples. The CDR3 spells CASSPGGGAQSYEQYF. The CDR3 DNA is TGTGCCAGCAGTCCGGGGGGGGGGGCCCAATCCTACGAGCAGTACTTC.